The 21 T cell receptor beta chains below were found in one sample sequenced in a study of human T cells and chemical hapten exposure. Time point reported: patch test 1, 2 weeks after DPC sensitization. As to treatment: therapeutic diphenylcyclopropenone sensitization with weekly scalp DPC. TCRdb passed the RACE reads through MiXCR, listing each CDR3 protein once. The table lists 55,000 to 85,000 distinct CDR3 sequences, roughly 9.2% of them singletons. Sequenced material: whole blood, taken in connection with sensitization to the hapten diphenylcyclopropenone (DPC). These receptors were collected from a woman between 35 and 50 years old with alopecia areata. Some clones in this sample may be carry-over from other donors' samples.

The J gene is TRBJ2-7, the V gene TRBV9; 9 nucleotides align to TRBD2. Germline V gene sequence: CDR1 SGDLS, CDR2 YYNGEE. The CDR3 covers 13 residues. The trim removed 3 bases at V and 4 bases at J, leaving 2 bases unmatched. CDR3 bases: TGTGCCAGCAGCGCCGGACTAGCGTACGAGCAGTACTTC. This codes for CASSAGLAYEQYF.

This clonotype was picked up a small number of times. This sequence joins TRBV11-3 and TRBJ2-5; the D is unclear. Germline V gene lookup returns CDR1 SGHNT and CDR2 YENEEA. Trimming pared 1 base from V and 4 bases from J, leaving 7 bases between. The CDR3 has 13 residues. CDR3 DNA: TGTGCCAGCAGCTTAGGGGCCGCAGAGACCCAGTACTTC. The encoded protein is CASSLGAAETQYF.

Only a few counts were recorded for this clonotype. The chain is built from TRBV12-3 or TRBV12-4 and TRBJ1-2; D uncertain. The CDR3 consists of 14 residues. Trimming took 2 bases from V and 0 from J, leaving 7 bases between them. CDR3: CASSLRRTNYGYTF. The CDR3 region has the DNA TGTGCCAGCAGTTTAAGGCGGACTAACTATGGCTACACCTTC.

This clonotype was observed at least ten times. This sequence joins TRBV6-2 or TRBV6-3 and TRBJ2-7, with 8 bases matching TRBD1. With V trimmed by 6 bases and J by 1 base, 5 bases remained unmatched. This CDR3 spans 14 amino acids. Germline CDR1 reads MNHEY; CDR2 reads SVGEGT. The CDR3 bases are TGTGCCAGCAGAGACAGGGGATTGTCCTACGAGCAGTACTTC. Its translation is CASRDRGLSYEQYF.

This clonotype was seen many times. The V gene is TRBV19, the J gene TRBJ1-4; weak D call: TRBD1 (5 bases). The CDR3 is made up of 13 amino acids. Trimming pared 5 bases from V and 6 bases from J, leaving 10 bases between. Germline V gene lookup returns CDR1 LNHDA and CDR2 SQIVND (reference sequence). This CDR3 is CASSRDLYEKLFF. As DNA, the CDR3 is TGTGCCAGTAGTCGGGACTTGTATGAAAAACTGTTTTTT.

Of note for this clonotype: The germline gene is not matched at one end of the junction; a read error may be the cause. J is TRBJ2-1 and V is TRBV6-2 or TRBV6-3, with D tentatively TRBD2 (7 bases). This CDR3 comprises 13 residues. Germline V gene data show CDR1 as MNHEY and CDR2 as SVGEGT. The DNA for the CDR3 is TGTGCCAGCATTTACAAGGGGGGGCATGAGCAGTTCTTC. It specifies CASIYKGGHEQFF.

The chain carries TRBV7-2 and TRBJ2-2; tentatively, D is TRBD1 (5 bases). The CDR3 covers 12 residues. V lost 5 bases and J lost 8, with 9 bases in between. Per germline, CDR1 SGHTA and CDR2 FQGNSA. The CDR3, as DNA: TGTGCCAGCAGCAGCAGGACAGGGGAGCTGTTTTTT. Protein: CASSSRTGELFF.

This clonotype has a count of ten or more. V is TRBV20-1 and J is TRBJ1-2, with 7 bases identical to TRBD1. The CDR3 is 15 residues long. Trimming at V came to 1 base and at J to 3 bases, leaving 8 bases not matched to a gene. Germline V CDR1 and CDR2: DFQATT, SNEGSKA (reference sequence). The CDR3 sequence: CSARVRRQGDYGYTF. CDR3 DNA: TGCAGTGCTAGAGTAAGAAGACAGGGTGACTATGGCTACACCTTC.

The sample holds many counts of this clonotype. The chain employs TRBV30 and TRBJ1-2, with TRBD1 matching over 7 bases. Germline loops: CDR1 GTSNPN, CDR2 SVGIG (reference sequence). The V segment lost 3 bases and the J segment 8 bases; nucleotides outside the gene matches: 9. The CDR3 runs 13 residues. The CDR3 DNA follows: TGTGCCTGGAGCCCAAGACAGGGAAGAGGCTACACCTTC. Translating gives CAWSPRQGRGYTF.

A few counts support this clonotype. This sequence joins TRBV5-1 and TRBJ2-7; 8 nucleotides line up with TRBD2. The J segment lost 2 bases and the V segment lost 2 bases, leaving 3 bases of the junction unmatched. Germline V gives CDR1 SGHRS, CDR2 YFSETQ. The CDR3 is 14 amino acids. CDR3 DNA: TGCGCCAGCAGCTTAGCGGGGGTAACCTACGAGCAGTACTTC. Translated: CASSLAGVTYEQYF.

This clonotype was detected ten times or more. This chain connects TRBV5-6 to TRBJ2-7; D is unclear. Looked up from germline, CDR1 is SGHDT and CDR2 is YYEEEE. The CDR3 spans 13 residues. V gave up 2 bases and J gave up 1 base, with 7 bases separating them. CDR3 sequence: CASSFGFSYEQYF. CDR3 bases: TGTGCCAGCAGCTTTGGCTTTTCCTACGAGCAGTACTTC.

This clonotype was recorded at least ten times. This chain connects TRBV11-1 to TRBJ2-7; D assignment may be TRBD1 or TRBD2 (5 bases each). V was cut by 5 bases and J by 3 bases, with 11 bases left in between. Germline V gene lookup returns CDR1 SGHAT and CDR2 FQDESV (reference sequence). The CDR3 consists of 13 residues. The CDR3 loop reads CASSLGANYEQYF. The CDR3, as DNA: TGTGCCAGCAGCCTCGGGGCGAACTACGAGCAGTACTTC.

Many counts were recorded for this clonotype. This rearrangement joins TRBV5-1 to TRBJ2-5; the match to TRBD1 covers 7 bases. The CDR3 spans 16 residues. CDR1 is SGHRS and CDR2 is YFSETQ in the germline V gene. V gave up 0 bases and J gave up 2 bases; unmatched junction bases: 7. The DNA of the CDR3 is TGCGCCAGCAGCTTGGCGACAGGGCTTGATCAAGAGACCCAGTACTTC. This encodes CASSLATGLDQETQYF.

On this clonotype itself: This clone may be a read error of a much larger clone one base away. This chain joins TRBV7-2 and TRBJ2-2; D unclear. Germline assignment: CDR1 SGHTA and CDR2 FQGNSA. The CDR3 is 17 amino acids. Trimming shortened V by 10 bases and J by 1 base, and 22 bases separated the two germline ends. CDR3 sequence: CAIKGQRQTQNTGELFF. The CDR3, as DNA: TGTGCCATCAAGGGCCAGCGCCAGACTCAGAACACCGGGGAGCTGTTTTTT.

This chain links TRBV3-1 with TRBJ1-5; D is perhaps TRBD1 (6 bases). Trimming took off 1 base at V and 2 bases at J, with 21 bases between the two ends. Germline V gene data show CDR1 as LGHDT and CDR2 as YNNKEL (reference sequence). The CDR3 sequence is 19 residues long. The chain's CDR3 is CASSQGRRAGEGGNQPQHF. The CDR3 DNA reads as TGTGCCAGCAGCCAAGGAAGAAGGGCAGGGGAAGGGGGCAATCAGCCCCAGCATTTT.

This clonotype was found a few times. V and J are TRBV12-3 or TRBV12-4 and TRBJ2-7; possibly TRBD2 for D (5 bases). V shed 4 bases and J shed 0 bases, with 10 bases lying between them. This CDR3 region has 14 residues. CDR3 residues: CASSYSGSSYEQYF. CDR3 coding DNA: TGTGCCAGCAGTTACTCGGGAAGCTCCTACGAGCAGTACTTC.

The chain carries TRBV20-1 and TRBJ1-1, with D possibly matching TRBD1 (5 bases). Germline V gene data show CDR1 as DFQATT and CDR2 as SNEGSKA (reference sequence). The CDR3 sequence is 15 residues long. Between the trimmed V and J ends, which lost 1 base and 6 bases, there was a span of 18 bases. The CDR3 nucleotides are TGCAGTGCTAGAGTTCAGGGAGGAGGTAGCGCTGAAGCTTTCTTT. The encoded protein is CSARVQGGGSAEAFF.

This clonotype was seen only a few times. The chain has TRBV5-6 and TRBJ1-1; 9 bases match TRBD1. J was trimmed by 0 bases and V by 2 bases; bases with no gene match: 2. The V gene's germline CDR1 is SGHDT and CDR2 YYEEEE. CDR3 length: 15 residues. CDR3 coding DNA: TGTGCCAGCAGCTTCCGGGACAGGGTGAACACTGAAGCTTTCTTT. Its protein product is CASSFRDRVNTEAFF.

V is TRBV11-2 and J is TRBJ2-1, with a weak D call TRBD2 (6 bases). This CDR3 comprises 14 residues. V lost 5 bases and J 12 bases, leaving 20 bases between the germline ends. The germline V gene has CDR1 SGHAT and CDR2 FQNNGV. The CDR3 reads CASSPRLERLGQFF. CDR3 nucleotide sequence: TGTGCCAGCAGCCCCCGACTAGAGCGTCTGGGGCAGTTCTTC.

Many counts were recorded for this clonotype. The CDR3 loop is CATSRFSGGAADTQYF. CDR3 nucleotide sequence: TGTGCCACCAGCAGATTTAGCGGGGGGGCGGCAGATACGCAGTATTTT. V and J are TRBV15 and TRBJ2-3, with 11 bases aligning to TRBD2. Germline CDR1 LNHNV, CDR2 YYDKDF (reference sequence). There are 16 residues in the CDR3. Trimming cost V 2 bases and J 4 bases; bases outside gene matches: 5.

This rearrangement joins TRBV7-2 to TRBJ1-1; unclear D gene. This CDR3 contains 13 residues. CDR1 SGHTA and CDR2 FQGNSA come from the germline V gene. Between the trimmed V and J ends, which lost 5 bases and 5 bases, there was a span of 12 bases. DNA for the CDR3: TGTGCCAGCAGCCTCACAAGGGATACTGAAGCTTTCTTT. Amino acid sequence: CASSLTRDTEAFF.